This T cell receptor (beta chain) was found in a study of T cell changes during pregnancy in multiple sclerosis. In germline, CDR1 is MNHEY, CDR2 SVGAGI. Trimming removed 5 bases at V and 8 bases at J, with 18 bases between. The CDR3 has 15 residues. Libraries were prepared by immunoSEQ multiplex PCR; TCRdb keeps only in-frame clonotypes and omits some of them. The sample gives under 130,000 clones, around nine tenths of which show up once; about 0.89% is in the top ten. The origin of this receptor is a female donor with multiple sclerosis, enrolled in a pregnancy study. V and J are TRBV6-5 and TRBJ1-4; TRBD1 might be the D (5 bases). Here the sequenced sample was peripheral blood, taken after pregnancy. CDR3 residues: CASSGKTRGGEKLFF. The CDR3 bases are TGTGCCAGCAGTGGAAAGACAAGGGGTGGGGAAAAACTGTTTTTT.